This T cell receptor (beta chain) is from a study of CD8 T cells in Susac syndrome. The CDR3 runs to 17 residues. The V and J ends lost 2 bases and 9 bases, in that order; junction bases with no gene match: 22. CDR1 is DFQATT, CDR2 SNEGSKA, per germline (reference sequence). RNA totalling about 0.5 to 1 ug underwent reverse transcription with random hexamers. Amplification of TCR beta CDR3 spanned 54 Vbeta and 13 Jbeta via immunoSEQ multiplex PCR. TCRdb passed the immunoSEQ multiplex PCR reads through MiXCR, listing each CDR3 protein once. This sample has fewer than 350,000 distinct CDR3 sequences; approximately 91% occur once, and the top ten carry around 0.18%. This clonotype came up a few times. Isolation of CD8+ and CD4+ T cells was performed negatively, whereas enrichment of TEMRA cells was done by FACS.

The chain has TRBV20-1 and TRBJ2-7; the match to TRBD2 covers 7 bases. The receptor was derived from a human donor with multiple sclerosis. Sequences were obtained from CD8+ T cells from PBMCs. The CDR3 here is CSARSLTGQAGYTRQYF. DNA for the CDR3: TGCAGTGCTAGATCCCTCACGGGTCAAGCGGGATATACGAGGCAGTACTTC.